The clone carrying this T cell receptor (beta chain) was observed a handful of times. This sample stems from a study of T-cell reconstitution after alpha-beta-depleted transplantation in children. Preparing the TCRbeta library involved the use of unique molecular identifiers. A single record per CDR3 protein comes from TCRdb applying MiXCR to the PCR reads. This table has about 360,000 distinct CDR3 sequences, 10% to 15% appearing once. There are 15 residues in the CDR3. The germline V and J ends were trimmed by 6 bases and 8 bases, with 20 bases remaining between them. Germline CDR1 is SNHLY and CDR2 is FYNNEI.

The V and J genes are TRBV2 and TRBJ2-1; maybe TRBD2 (6 bases). The sequencing here drew on PBMCs, taken from the stem cell graft. This receptor was taken from a human donor who donated a stem cell graft to a child with Fanconi anemia. In nucleotides, the CDR3 is TGTGCCAGCAGCCGAGGGGTAGCGGTTGTTGATGAGCAGTTCTTC. It yields the protein CASSRGVAVVDEQFF. The entire variable domain, with the rest obtained from reference TRBV2 and TRBJ2-1, is as follows: EPEVTQTPSHQVTQMGQEVILRCVPISNHLYFYWYRQILGQKVEFLVSFYNNEISEKSEIFDDQFSVERPDGSNFTLKIRSTKLEDSAMYFCASSRGVAVVDEQFFGPGTRLTVL.